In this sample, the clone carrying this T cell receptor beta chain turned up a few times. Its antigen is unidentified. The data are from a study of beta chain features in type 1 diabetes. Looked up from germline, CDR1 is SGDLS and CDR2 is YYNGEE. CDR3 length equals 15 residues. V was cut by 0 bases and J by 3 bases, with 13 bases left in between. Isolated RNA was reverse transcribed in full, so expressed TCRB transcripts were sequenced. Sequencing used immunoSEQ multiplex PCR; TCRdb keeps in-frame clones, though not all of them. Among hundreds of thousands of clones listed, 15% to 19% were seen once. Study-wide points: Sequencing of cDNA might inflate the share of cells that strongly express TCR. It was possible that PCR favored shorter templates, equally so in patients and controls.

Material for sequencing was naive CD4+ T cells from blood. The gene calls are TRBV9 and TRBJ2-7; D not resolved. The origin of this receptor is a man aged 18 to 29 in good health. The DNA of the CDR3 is TGTGCCAGCAGCGTAGCTCTGCTACGACACTACGAGCAGTACTTC. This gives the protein CASSVALLRHYEQYF.